These 22 T cell receptor beta chains originate from one sample sequenced in a study of cytomegalovirus exposure and HLA in healthy donors (TCRdb year 2017). Library preparation employed the immunoSEQ multiplex PCR assay. TCRdb carries this immuneACCESS record with in-frame sequences only. Its versions omit some clonotypes, under half of them owing to an unresolved V gene in the studies checked, with the rest unexplained. Present in this sample are roughly 60,000 clones, around 94% of which were seen just once. Under 3% of the sample goes to the ten largest clones. Sequenced sample: PBMCs. The receptors come from a man younger than 35 in good health and CMV-seronegative.

The genes are TRBV10-1 and TRBJ2-7, with 10 positions matching TRBD2. Losses at the gene ends were 4 bases for V and 4 bases for J; bases not matched to a gene: 4. Germline lookup yields CDR1 WNHNN and CDR2 SYGVQD (reference sequence). The CDR3 is 14 residues long. The CDR3 loop reads CASSGLAGDYEQYF. CDR3 bases: TGCGCCAGCAGTGGTCTAGCGGGAGATTACGAGCAGTACTTC.

This rearrangement joins TRBV28 to TRBJ2-5; D possibly corresponds to TRBD1 (6 bases). The CDR3 runs to 13 residues. Trimming removed 6 bases from V and 7 bases from J, with 15 bases in between. The V gene's germline CDR1 is MDHEN and CDR2 SYDVKM. CDR3 nucleotide sequence: TGTGCCAGCAGGGGGGCGGACATCGGGACCCAGTACTTC. Translated, it gives CASRGADIGTQYF.

The CDR3 loop is CAWTPQVRVGEAGANVLTF. For the CDR3, the DNA is TGTGCCTGGACCCCCCAGGTAAGAGTGGGTGAAGCTGGGGCCAACGTCCTGACTTTC. This rearrangement joins TRBV30 to TRBJ2-6; D is unresolved. CDR1 and CDR2 from the germline V gene are GTSNPN and SVGIG (reference sequence). Trimming pared 4 bases from V and 2 bases from J, leaving 24 bases between. The CDR3 sequence is 19 residues long. Full variable domain (remainder filled in from reference TRBV30 and TRBJ2-6): SQTIHQWPATLVQPVGSPLSLECTVEGTSNPNLYWYRQAAGRGLQLLFYSVGIGQISSEVPQNLSASRPQDRQFILSSKKLLLSDSGFYLCAWTPQVRVGEAGANVLTFGAGSRLTVL.

The V gene is TRBV7-9, the J gene TRBJ2-2; 11 nucleotides match TRBD2. Germline CDR1 is SEHNR and CDR2 is FQNEAQ (reference sequence). The CDR3 totals 16 residues. Germline trimming cut 3 bases from V and 4 bases from J; bases unmatched to any gene: 4. The CDR3 loop reads CASSLRTSGPTGELFF. DNA of the CDR3: TGTGCCAGCAGCTTGCGGACTAGCGGGCCCACCGGGGAGCTGTTTTTT.

This clone was seen once. The CDR3 region has the DNA TGCGCCAGCAGTGCAGGGTCTGGGGCCAACGTCCTGACTTTC. Its translation is CASSAGSGANVLTF. J is TRBJ2-6 and V is TRBV10-1; a possible D gene is TRBD1 (5 bases). Germline V gene lookup returns CDR1 WNHNN and CDR2 SYGVQD (reference sequence). This CDR3 is built from 14 residues. V was shortened by 4 bases and J by 1 base, with 5 bases between the two germline ends.

The chain is built from TRBV25-1 and TRBJ1-1; 10 bases are shared with TRBD1. Germline-derived CDR1 and CDR2 are MGHDK and SYGVNS. This CDR3 spans 18 amino acids. V lost 1 base, J lost 0 bases, and 8 bases stayed unmatched. CDR3: CASSEFRDRGNMNTEAFF. CDR3 sequence (DNA): TGTGCCAGCAGTGAATTCAGGGACAGGGGTAACATGAACACTGAAGCTTTCTTT.

V is TRBV19 and J is TRBJ1-1; 9 bases align to TRBD1. With V trimmed by 3 bases and J by 4 bases, 9 bases remained unmatched. CDR1 and CDR2 from the germline V gene are LNHDA and SQIVND (reference sequence). The CDR3 covers 16 residues. CDR3: CASSILFGTGSTEAFF. The DNA for the CDR3 is TGTGCCAGTAGTATCCTATTCGGGACAGGGAGCACTGAAGCTTTCTTT.

The V and J genes are TRBV6-5 and TRBJ1-1, with D perhaps TRBD1 (6 bases). The germline V gene encodes CDR1 MNHEY and CDR2 SVGAGI. The CDR3 has 14 residues. V gave up 4 bases and J gave up 3 bases, with 12 bases separating them. The CDR3 sequence: CASSFVGGDTEAFF. The CDR3, as DNA: TGTGCCAGCAGTTTCGTAGGGGGGGACACTGAAGCTTTCTTT.

V usage is TRBV7-8 and J usage is TRBJ2-5; 14 bases align to TRBD2. Germline V CDR1 and CDR2: SGHVS, FQNEAQ. The CDR3 is 18 amino acids. V was pared by 6 bases and J by 5 bases, with 14 bases of the junction left unmatched. CDR3 region: CASSGGTSGSVLGETQYF. The CDR3 DNA reads as TGTGCCAGCAGTGGAGGGACTAGCGGGAGTGTATTAGGGGAGACCCAGTACTTC.

This clone has only a few counts. The chain uses TRBV13 and TRBJ2-1; 13 positions agree with TRBD2. The CDR3 is 15 residues long. The V gene end was trimmed by 4 bases and the J gene end by 7 bases; junction bases not matched to a gene: 4. Germline CDR1 PRHDT, CDR2 FYEKMQ (reference sequence). The CDR3 loop is CASSSPGLAGNEQFF. CDR3 nucleotide sequence: TGTGCCAGCAGCTCCCCGGGACTAGCGGGGAATGAGCAGTTCTTC.

The chain joins TRBV19 to TRBJ2-3; a possible D gene is TRBD2 (5 bases). The CDR3 loop spans 16 amino acids. Germline CDR1 is LNHDA and CDR2 is SQIVND (reference sequence). Trimming removed 6 bases at V and 3 bases at J, with 19 bases between. The CDR3, as DNA: TGTGCCAGTAGCCGACGAGGAGGTACCTTAACAGATACGCAGTATTTT. Amino acid sequence: CASSRRGGTLTDTQYF.

The chain has TRBV7-9 and TRBJ2-7; D is undetermined. The CDR3 length is 15 residues. CDR1 and CDR2 (germline): SEHNR, FQNEAQ (reference sequence). The V gene lost 5 bases and the J gene lost 2 bases, with 16 bases spanning the gap. This CDR3 is CASSPPQEVTYEQYF. CDR3 in DNA: TGTGCCAGCAGCCCCCCCCAAGAGGTTACCTACGAGCAGTACTTC.

The J gene is TRBJ2-1, the V gene TRBV19, with 11 bases aligning to TRBD2. V shed 5 bases and J 4 bases; nucleotides not matched to a gene: 13. The V gene's germline CDR1 is LNHDA and CDR2 SQIVND (reference sequence). CDR3 length: 18 residues. The CDR3 is CASSVRTSGRSTYNEQFF. The DNA of the CDR3 is TGTGCCAGTAGTGTCCGAACTAGCGGGAGATCTACTTACAATGAGCAGTTCTTC.

The V call is TRBV7-8, the J call TRBJ1-1, with D uncertain. Trimming left V 1 base short and J 4 bases short, with 13 bases between. This CDR3 spans 15 amino acids. The germline V gene has CDR1 SGHVS and CDR2 FQNEAQ. The CDR3 region has the DNA TGTGCCAGCAGCTTAGAGACGGGTCGGAGCACTGAAGCTTTCTTT. It translates to CASSLETGRSTEAFF.

The J gene is TRBJ1-1, the V gene TRBV12-5, with 7 bases that match TRBD1. Germline V gene data show CDR1 as LGHNT and CDR2 as FRNRAP. The CDR3 is 14 amino acids. V was clipped by 2 bases and J by 5 bases; unmatched bases: 5. The CDR3 bases are TGTGCTAGTGGTTTGACAGGGGAGGAAACTGAAGCTTTCTTT. It codes for CASGLTGEETEAFF.

This clone was seen just once. The chain carries TRBV7-2 and TRBJ2-1, with unresolved D. CDR1 is SGHTA and CDR2 is FQGNSA in the germline V gene. Trimming removed 5 bases from V and 7 bases from J, with 9 bases in between. CDR3 length: 12 residues. CDR3 coding DNA: TGTGCCAGCAGCCTCTTCCCGAATGAGCAGTTCTTC. Protein product: CASSLFPNEQFF.

V gene TRBV5-1 combines with J gene TRBJ1-1; D unresolved. CDR1 SGHRS and CDR2 YFSETQ come from the germline V gene. The CDR3 length is 14 residues. The germline V and J ends were trimmed by 3 bases and 1 base, with 10 bases remaining between them. CDR3 in amino acids: CASSSRTENTEAFF. In DNA, the CDR3 is TGCGCCAGCAGCTCTCGAACAGAGAACACTGAAGCTTTCTTT.

The gene calls are TRBV6-5 and TRBJ2-7; D is unclear. V was cut by 0 bases and J by 2 bases, with 11 bases left in between. This CDR3 is built from 15 residues. Per the germline V gene, CDR1 is MNHEY and CDR2 is SVGAGI. CDR3 nucleotides: TGTGCCAGCAGTTACTCGAGAGACACCACCTACGAGCAGTACTTC. This codes for CASSYSRDTTYEQYF.

This chain links TRBV27 with TRBJ1-2; D not certain. V gave up 7 bases and J gave up 0 bases, with 9 bases separating them. There are 13 residues in the CDR3. Germline-derived CDR1 and CDR2 are MNHEY and SMNVEV (reference sequence). The CDR3 here is CASMGRSNYGYTF. The CDR3 DNA reads as TGTGCCAGCATGGGCAGATCTAACTATGGCTACACCTTC.

The V gene is TRBV11-3, the J gene TRBJ2-1; 9 positions match TRBD2. The length of the CDR3 is 16 residues. Losses at the gene ends were 7 bases for V and 6 bases for J; bases not matched to a gene: 13. CDR1 SGHNT and CDR2 YENEEA come from the germline V gene. This CDR3 reads CASTRRSSGKGNEQFF. CDR3 in DNA: TGTGCCAGCACCCGCCGTTCTAGCGGGAAGGGCAATGAGCAGTTCTTC.

The J gene is TRBJ1-2, the V gene TRBV4-2, with no clear D. The CDR3 sequence is 14 residues long. Between the trimmed V and J ends, which lost 4 bases and 3 bases, there was a span of 12 bases. CDR1 LGHNA and CDR2 YNFKEQ come from the germline V gene. The CDR3 reads CASSRTPADYGYTF. CDR3 coding DNA: TGTGCCAGCAGCCGGACTCCAGCGGACTATGGCTACACCTTC.

The chain links TRBV6-6 to TRBJ2-7; 8 nucleotides align to TRBD1. In germline, CDR1 is MNHNY, CDR2 SVGAGI (reference sequence). The CDR3 is 12 residues long. The V gene end was trimmed by 4 bases and the J gene end by 10 bases; junction bases not matched to a gene: 6. CDR3 in amino acids: CASSSGQGGQYF. CDR3 DNA sequence: TGTGCCAGCAGTTCAGGACAGGGTGGACAGTACTTC.